Each of the 21 T cell receptor beta chains below was sequenced from the same sample in a study of blood T cells in healthy people across ages. Primed by a sample-barcoded 5' primer and a J-beta primer mix, a second PCR proceeded for roughly 6 to 12 cycles. TCRdb redid the calling of the 5' RACE reads with MiXCR, one entry per CDR3 protein. The data contain fewer than 600,000 distinct CDR3 sequences, 27% of them singletons. Another study also made use of these data, one on T cells of mothers and their children.

Sequenced sample: blood. All receptors derive from a boy aged 2-9 years in good health.

The chain couples TRBV2 to TRBJ1-2; D may be TRBD1 (6 bases). Trimming pared 0 bases from V and 4 bases from J, leaving 9 bases between. The germline V gene has CDR1 SNHLY and CDR2 FYNNEI. The CDR3 runs to 14 residues. The chain's CDR3 is CASSEAQGLYGYTF. In DNA, the CDR3 is TGTGCCAGCAGTGAAGCACAGGGCCTCTATGGCTACACCTTC.

This chain joins TRBV20-1 and TRBJ2-5; 9 bases align to TRBD2. The CDR3 spans 14 residues. The germline gives CDR1 DFQATT, CDR2 SNEGSKA (reference sequence). V shed 5 bases and J 2 bases; nucleotides not matched to a gene: 6. The CDR3 DNA reads as TGCAGTGCTGTTCGTAGCGGGGGACAAGAGACCCAGTACTTC. Translation gives CSAVRSGGQETQYF.

This clonotype was counted ten times or more. The gene calls are TRBV12-3 or TRBV12-4 and TRBJ1-1, with 7 bases matching TRBD1. V lost 5 bases, J lost 2 bases, and 5 bases stayed unmatched. The CDR3 is 14 amino acids. The CDR3 loop is CASSPRTGNTEAFF. The CDR3 region has the DNA TGTGCCAGCAGTCCTCGGACAGGAAACACTGAAGCTTTCTTT.

The chain employs TRBV5-1 and TRBJ1-2, with 12 positions matching TRBD1. The CDR3 consists of 14 residues. In germline, CDR1 is SGHRS, CDR2 YFSETQ. V dropped 4 bases and J dropped 7; count of bases not matched to a gene: 5. DNA of the CDR3: TGCGCCAGCAGCGAGGGACAGGGGGCAGGTGGCTACACCTTC. Protein product: CASSEGQGAGGYTF.

V is TRBV19 and J is TRBJ2-7; 7 positions match TRBD1. The CDR3 covers 14 residues. The V gene's germline CDR1 is LNHDA and CDR2 SQIVND (reference sequence). Trimming removed 6 bases from V and 5 bases from J; junction bases left unmatched: 10. CDR3 loop: CASRPSTGANEQYF. CDR3 coding DNA: TGTGCCAGTAGGCCTTCAACAGGGGCCAACGAGCAGTACTTC.

This clonotype appeared a few times. The chain's CDR3 is CSVSLREPGIRETQYF. CDR3 nucleotide sequence: TGCAGCGTGTCTCTCCGGGAGCCTGGAATTCGAGAGACCCAGTACTTC. J is TRBJ2-5 and V is TRBV29-1, with TRBD2 as a possible D gene (6 bases). The CDR3 has 16 amino acids. The germline V gene has CDR1 SQVTM and CDR2 ANQGSEA. V dropped 6 bases and J dropped 4 bases, with 24 bases sitting between them.

The V and J genes are TRBV29-1 and TRBJ2-7, with D perhaps TRBD1 (5 bases). The J call may be faulty, since TRBJ2-1 better matches the DNA end. The length of the CDR3 is 10 residues. Germline loops: CDR1 SQVTM, CDR2 ANQGSEA. The CDR3 bases are TGCAGCGTTAGGGGAAATGAGCAGTTCTTC. It codes for CSVRGNEQFF.

The sample holds many counts of this clonotype. This chain uses TRBV20-1 with TRBJ1-1; 11 nucleotides line up with TRBD1. V was pared by 5 bases and J by 5 bases, with 7 bases of the junction left unmatched. CDR1 DFQATT and CDR2 SNEGSKA come from the germline V gene (reference sequence). This CDR3 comprises 14 residues. CDR3 protein: CSAPGQGAGTEAFF. CDR3 sequence (DNA): TGCAGTGCTCCCGGACAGGGGGCTGGGACTGAAGCTTTCTTT.

This chain joins TRBV5-5 and TRBJ1-1; 8 bases agree with TRBD1. This CDR3 comprises 14 residues. The V segment lost 4 bases and the J segment 5 bases; nucleotides outside the gene matches: 7. Germline lookup yields CDR1 SGHKS and CDR2 YYEKEE (reference sequence). CDR3 loop: CASSPMTGETEAFF. The DNA of the CDR3 is TGTGCCAGCAGCCCCATGACAGGGGAGACTGAAGCTTTCTTT.

The table lists this clonotype with a few counts. This rearrangement joins TRBV5-1 to TRBJ1-2, with a tentative D call TRBD1 (5 bases). The germline V gene has CDR1 SGHRS and CDR2 YFSETQ. Trimming stripped 3 bases from V and 5 bases from J, with 17 bases between. CDR3 length: 15 amino acids. CDR3 region: CASSWGLEVNYGYTF. The CDR3 nucleotides read TGCGCCAGCAGCTGGGGACTTGAAGTTAATTATGGCTACACCTTC.

This clonotype was detected a few times. V usage is TRBV20-1 and J usage is TRBJ2-5, with TRBD2 as a possible D gene (6 bases). CDR3 length: 13 amino acids. V was trimmed by 1 base and J by 5 bases, leaving 11 bases between them. CDR1 DFQATT and CDR2 SNEGSKA come from the germline V gene (reference sequence). The CDR3 here is CSARGPRGETQYF. Here the CDR3 DNA reads TGCAGTGCTAGAGGCCCCCGGGGGGAGACCCAGTACTTC.

This clonotype was counted a few times. This chain joins TRBV18 and TRBJ2-7, with no clear D. With 0 bases removed from V and 3 bases from J, the gap between germline ends came to 12 bases. The CDR3 has 15 amino acids. Germline CDR1 and CDR2: KGHSH and LQKENI. The CDR3 is CASSPPQSLRYEQYF. CDR3 DNA: TGTGCCAGCTCACCACCGCAGTCTCTACGCTACGAGCAGTACTTC. The full variable domain, completed using reference TRBV18 and TRBJ2-7, is NAGVMQNPRHLVRRRGQEARLRCSPMKGHSHVYWYRQLPEEGLKFMVYLQKENIIDESGMPKERFSAEFPKEGPSILRIQQVVRGDSAAYFCASSPPQSLRYEQYFGPGTRLTVT.

The chain uses TRBV20-1 and TRBJ2-7, with 9 bases aligning to TRBD2. The CDR3 runs to 16 residues. Germline CDR1 and CDR2: DFQATT and SNEGSKA (reference sequence). V lost 1 base to trimming and J lost 2 bases; unmatched junction nucleotides: 9. In nucleotides, the CDR3 is TGCAGTGCTAGAGGAGAGCGGGGGGTCCTCGCCTACGAGCAGTACTTC. The encoded protein is CSARGERGVLAYEQYF.

This clonotype was picked up a small number of times. The rearrangement links TRBV5-5 to TRBJ1-6; no clear D. CDR3 length: 13 amino acids. The V and J ends lost 5 bases and 7 bases respectively, with 10 bases between them. The germline V gene encodes CDR1 SGHKS and CDR2 YYEKEE (reference sequence). The CDR3 reads CASSPGVNSPLHF. For the CDR3, the DNA is TGTGCCAGCAGTCCAGGAGTAAATTCACCCCTCCACTTT. Full variable domain (missing parts from reference TRBV5-5 and TRBJ1-6): DAGVTQSPTHLIKTRGQQVTLRCSPISGHKSVSWYQQVLGQGPQFIFQYYEKEERGRGNFPDRFSARQFPNYSSELNVNALLLGDSALYLCASSPGVNSPLHFGNGTRLTVT.

This clonotype was detected a few times. The CDR3 sequence is CASSYSWSGVGYTF. In nucleotides, the CDR3 is TGTGCCAGCAGTTACTCCTGGTCTGGGGTAGGCTACACCTTC. V usage is TRBV6-5 and J usage is TRBJ1-2, with no clear D. The germline V and J ends were trimmed by 0 bases and 8 bases, with 13 bases remaining between them. From germline, CDR1 is MNHEY and CDR2 SVGAGI. The CDR3 consists of 14 residues.

This chain links TRBV28 with TRBJ2-4; TRBD2 matches 8 bases. The CDR3 covers 13 residues. CDR1 and CDR2 from the germline V gene are MDHEN and SYDVKM. J lost 8 bases, V lost 3 bases, and 3 bases had no gene match. The CDR3 sequence: CASSLAGGDIQYF. The CDR3 DNA reads as TGTGCCAGCAGTTTGGCGGGGGGAGACATTCAGTACTTC.

This rearrangement joins TRBV7-2 to TRBJ2-5; the D gene is possibly TRBD2 (5 bases). From germline, CDR1 is SGHTA and CDR2 FQGNSA. The V end was cut by 1 base, the J end by 6 bases, with 12 bases between. The CDR3 runs 14 residues. CDR3 DNA: TGTGCCAGCAGCTTAGGAGGTAGCGAGAAGACCCAGTACTTC. This codes for CASSLGGSEKTQYF.

In its sample, this clonotype was seen a few times. The chain joins TRBV15 to TRBJ1-4; D gene ambiguous. V lost 0 bases, J lost 1 base, and 6 bases lay in between. Germline assignment: CDR1 LNHNV and CDR2 YYDKDF (reference sequence). The length of the CDR3 is 15 residues. CDR3 protein: CATSRESETNEKLFF. The DNA of the CDR3 is TGTGCCACCAGCAGAGAATCTGAAACTAATGAAAAACTGTTTTTT.

The genes are TRBV20-1 and TRBJ2-1; D is possibly TRBD1 (5 bases). The J call may be wrong; the DNA end is better matched by TRBJ2-5. The germline V gene has CDR1 DFQATT and CDR2 SNEGSKA (reference sequence). This CDR3 has 13 residues. The CDR3 nucleotides are TGCAGTGCTCCGTCGGACATTTTCCAGACCCAGTACTTC. Amino acid sequence: CSAPSDIFQTQYF.

This clonotype was seen a few times. The rearrangement uses TRBV12-5 and TRBJ2-7; D may correspond to TRBD1 or TRBD2 (5 bases each). V dropped 5 bases and J dropped 7 bases, with 21 bases sitting between them. Germline V CDR1 and CDR2: LGHNT, FRNRAP. The CDR3 loop spans 15 amino acids. The CDR3, as DNA: TGTGCTAGTGGTGCGGGCCCAACAGGTCGCGTGGAGCAGTACTTC. It translates to CASGAGPTGRVEQYF.

The chain is built from TRBV11-2 and TRBJ2-4; 8 bases match TRBD2. Trimming took 2 bases from V and 7 from J; bases not matched to a gene: 7. Germline CDR1 and CDR2: SGHAT and FQNNGV. The CDR3 is 15 residues long. The CDR3 DNA is TGTGCCAGCAGCTTACTCCGGACTAGCACGAACATTCAGTACTTC. This translates into CASSLLRTSTNIQYF.